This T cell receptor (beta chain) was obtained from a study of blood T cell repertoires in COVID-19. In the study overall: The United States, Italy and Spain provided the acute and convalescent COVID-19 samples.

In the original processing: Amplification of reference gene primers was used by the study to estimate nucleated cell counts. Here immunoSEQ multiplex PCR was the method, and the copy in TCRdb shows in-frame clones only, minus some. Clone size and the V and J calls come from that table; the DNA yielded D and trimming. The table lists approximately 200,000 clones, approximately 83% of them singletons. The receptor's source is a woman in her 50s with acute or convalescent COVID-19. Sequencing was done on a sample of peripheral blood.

Here the CDR3 DNA reads TGTGCCAGCAGTAAGTCGGGACAGCTTAATGAAAAACTGTTTTTT. Translation gives CASSKSGQLNEKLFF. The chain uses TRBV6-6 and TRBJ1-4, with TRBD1 matching over 7 bases. CDR3 length equals 15 residues. CDR1 and CDR2 from the germline V gene are MNHNY and SVGAGI (reference sequence). Trimming cost V 5 bases and J 4 bases; bases outside gene matches: 7.